The 2 T cell receptor beta chains below were found in one sample sequenced in a study of shared clonotypes between healthy human individuals. Repertoires were generated with immunoSEQ multiplex PCR, while TCRdb's copy carries only in-frame clones and drops some. Here the sample spans about 680,000 clones, around 78% being singletons. Input material: memory CD4+ T cells sorted from blood. Subset in this sample: CD45RA-negative fraction. Receptors were obtained from a young woman in good health.

V gene TRBV28 combines with J gene TRBJ2-7, with D possibly being TRBD2 (5 bases). CDR1 and CDR2 from the germline V gene are MDHEN and SYDVKM. The CDR3 is 16 amino acids. V was pared by 3 bases and J by 3 bases, with 18 bases between. CDR3 sequence reads: CASSFSSGGYFYEQYF. Here the CDR3 DNA reads TGTGCCAGCAGTTTCTCTTCTGGCGGGTATTTCTACGAGCAGTACTTC.

Comment on this clone: Distinct nucleotide sequences in the sample also encode this CDR3. The V and J genes are TRBV7-2 and TRBJ2-1; tentatively, D is TRBD1 or TRBD2 (7 bases each). The germline gives CDR1 SGHTA, CDR2 FQGNSA. V lost 5 bases and J lost 12, with 11 bases in between. The CDR3 covers 11 residues. CDR3 in amino acids: CASSLRGGQFF. The CDR3 DNA follows: TGTGCCAGCAGCCTCAGGGGGGGGCAGTTCTTC.